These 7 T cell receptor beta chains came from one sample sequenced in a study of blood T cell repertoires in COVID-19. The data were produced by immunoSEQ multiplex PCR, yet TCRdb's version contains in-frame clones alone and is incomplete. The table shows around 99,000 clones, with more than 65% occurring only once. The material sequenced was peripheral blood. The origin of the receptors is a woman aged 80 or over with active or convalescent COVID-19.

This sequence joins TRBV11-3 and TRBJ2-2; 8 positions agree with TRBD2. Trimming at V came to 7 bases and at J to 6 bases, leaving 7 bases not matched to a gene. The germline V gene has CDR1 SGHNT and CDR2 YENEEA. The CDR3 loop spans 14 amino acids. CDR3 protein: CASTPGGASGELFF. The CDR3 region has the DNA TGTGCCAGCACCCCCGGGGGGGCTTCCGGGGAGCTGTTTTTT.

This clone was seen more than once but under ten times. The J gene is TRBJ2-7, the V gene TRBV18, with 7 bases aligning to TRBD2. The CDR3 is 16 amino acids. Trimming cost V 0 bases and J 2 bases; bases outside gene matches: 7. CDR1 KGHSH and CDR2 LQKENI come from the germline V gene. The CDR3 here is CASSPPGSGRTYEQYF. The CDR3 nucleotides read TGTGCCAGCTCACCACCTGGTAGCGGGCGAACCTACGAGCAGTACTTC.

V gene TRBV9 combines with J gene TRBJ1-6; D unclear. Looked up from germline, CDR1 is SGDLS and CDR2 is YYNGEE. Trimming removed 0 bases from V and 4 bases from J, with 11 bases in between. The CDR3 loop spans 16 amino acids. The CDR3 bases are TGTGCCAGCAGCGTAGAGGCAACCGGGTATAATTCACCCCTCCACTTT. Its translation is CASSVEATGYNSPLHF.

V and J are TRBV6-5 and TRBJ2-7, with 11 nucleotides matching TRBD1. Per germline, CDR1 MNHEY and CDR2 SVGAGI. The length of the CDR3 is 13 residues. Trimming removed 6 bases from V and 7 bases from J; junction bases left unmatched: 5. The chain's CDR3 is CASSGQGAREQYF. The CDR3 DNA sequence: TGTGCCAGCAGCGGACAGGGGGCGAGGGAGCAGTACTTC.

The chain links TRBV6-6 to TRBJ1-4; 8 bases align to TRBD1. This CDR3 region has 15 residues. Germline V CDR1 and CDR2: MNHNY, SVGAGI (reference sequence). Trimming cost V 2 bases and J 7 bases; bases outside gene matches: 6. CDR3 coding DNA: TGTGCCAGCAGTTACCCTTGGACAGGGACTGAAAAACTGTTTTTT. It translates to CASSYPWTGTEKLFF.

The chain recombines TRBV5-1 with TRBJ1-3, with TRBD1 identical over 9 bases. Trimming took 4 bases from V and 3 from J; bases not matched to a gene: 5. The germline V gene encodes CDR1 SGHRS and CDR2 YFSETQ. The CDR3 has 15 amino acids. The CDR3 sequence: CASSPTGGYGNTIYF. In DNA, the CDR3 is TGCGCCAGCAGCCCCACAGGGGGCTATGGAAACACCATATATTTT.

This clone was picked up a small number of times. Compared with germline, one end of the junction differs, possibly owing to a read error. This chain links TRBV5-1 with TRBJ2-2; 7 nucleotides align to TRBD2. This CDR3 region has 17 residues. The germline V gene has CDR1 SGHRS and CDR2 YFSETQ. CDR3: CASSPPVGGGNTGELFF. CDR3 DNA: TGTGCCAGCAGCCCCCCGGTGGGCGGGGGTAACACCGGGGAGCTGTTTTTT.